This entry lists 2 T cell receptor beta chains sequenced from one sample in a study of shared clonotypes between healthy human individuals (dated by TCRdb to 2018 to 2020). The protocol used for the library was the immunoSEQ multiplex PCR assay. The immuneACCESS repertoire file appears here via TCRdb, limited to in-frame rearrangements. These files lack a portion of the clones; in checked studies, under half of the deficit traces to unresolved V genes, and the cause of the others is not known. The sample records more than 2,000,000 clones, around nine tenths of which are singletons. The ten biggest clones cover 0.13% to 0.15% of the sample. Sequenced sample: naive CD4+ T cells sorted from blood. The cell subset or site label for this specimen denotes: CD45RA+ positively selected. The receptors here all came from a man younger than 35 in good health.

Remarks on this clone: The sample carries other DNA sequences with the same CDR3. The rearrangement links TRBV2 to TRBJ2-1; 11 nucleotides line up with TRBD2. V gave up 5 bases and J gave up 7 bases; unmatched junction bases: 7. Germline V CDR1 and CDR2: SNHLY, FYNNEI. The CDR3 is 15 amino acids. The CDR3 loop is CASSRGTSGFNEQFF. The CDR3 DNA reads as TGTGCCAGCAGTCGCGGGACTAGCGGATTTAATGAGCAGTTCTTC.

The sample holds one count of this clone. This specimen includes other DNA sequences encoding the same CDR3. The chain recombines TRBV9 with TRBJ2-1; perhaps TRBD2 as D (5 bases). The CDR3 has 15 residues. Trimming pared 2 bases from V and 1 base from J, leaving 10 bases between. Germline V gene lookup returns CDR1 SGDLS and CDR2 YYNGEE. CDR3 DNA: TGTGCCAGCAGCGTCCGGGAAGGGTCCTACAATGAGCAGTTCTTC. It specifies CASSVREGSYNEQFF.